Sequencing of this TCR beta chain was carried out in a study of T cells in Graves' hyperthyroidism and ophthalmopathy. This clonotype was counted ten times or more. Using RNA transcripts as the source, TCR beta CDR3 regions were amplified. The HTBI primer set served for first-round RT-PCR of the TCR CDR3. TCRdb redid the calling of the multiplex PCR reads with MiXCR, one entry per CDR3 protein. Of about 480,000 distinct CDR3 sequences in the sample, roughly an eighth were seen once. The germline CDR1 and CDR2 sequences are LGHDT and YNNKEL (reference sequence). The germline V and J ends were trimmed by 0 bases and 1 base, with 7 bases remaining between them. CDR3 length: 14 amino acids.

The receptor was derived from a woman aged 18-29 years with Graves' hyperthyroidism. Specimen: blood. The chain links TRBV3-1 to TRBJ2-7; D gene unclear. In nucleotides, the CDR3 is TGTGCCAGCAGCCAAGATCGACTGTCCTACGAGCAGTACGTC. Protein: CASSQDRLSYEQYV.